This T cell receptor beta chain was identified in a study of blood T cell repertoires in COVID-19. Whole-study context: COVID-19 samples, acute and convalescent, were from the United States, Italy and Spain. The analysed material was cDNA or gDNA that came from T cells, B-cell-depleted T cells, or PBMCs.

Using immunoSEQ multiplex PCR, the repertoire was profiled, and TCRdb retains in-frame clones only, with some absent. This table holds approximately 110,000 clones, 80% to 90% found once. The V gene lost 7 bases and the J gene lost 2 bases, with 11 bases spanning the gap. Per germline, CDR1 LNHDA and CDR2 SQIVND (reference sequence). This CDR3 comprises 13 residues. This clone was found once. The chain couples TRBV19 to TRBJ1-1; D perhaps matches TRBD1 (5 bases). This clonotype was sampled from a woman between 65 and 79 years old with acute or convalescent COVID-19. The specimen was peripheral blood. The CDR3 nucleotides read TGTGCCAGTAAGACAGCATTCAACACTGAAGCTTTCTTT. Its translation is CASKTAFNTEAFF.